The subject of this entry is one T cell receptor (beta chain). The data belong to a study of cytomegalovirus exposure and HLA in healthy donors. TCRdb's table, derived via immunoSEQ multiplex PCR, lists solely in-frame clones and lacks some. The table shows roughly 120,000 clones, with 89% occurring only once. The CDR3 sequence is 15 residues long. The V end lost 1 base, the J end lost 7 bases, and 14 bases lay between the germline ends. Per the germline V gene, CDR1 is SGHDT and CDR2 is YYEEEE. The clonotype was recovered from a young woman in good health and CMV-seronegative. This rearrangement joins TRBV5-6 to TRBJ1-4; D perhaps matches TRBD1 (6 bases). Sequenced material: PBMCs. In DNA form, the CDR3 reads TGTGCCAGCAGCTTGAGTGGCCAGGGGAGTGAAAAACTGTTTTTT. The encoded protein is CASSLSGQGSEKLFF. Together with reference TRBV5-6 and TRBJ1-4, the CDR3 gives the full variable domain: DAGVTQSPTHLIKTRGQQVTLRCSPKSGHDTVSWYQQALGQGPQFIFQYYEEEERQRGNFPDRFSGHQFPNYSSELNVNALLLGDSALYLCASSLSGQGSEKLFFGSGTQLSVL.